The 18 T cell receptor beta chains below all came from one sample that was sequenced in a study of cytomegalovirus exposure and HLA in healthy donors. PCR employed 60 Vbeta and 13 Jbeta primers. Assay used: immunoSEQ multiplex PCR; TCRdb lists only in-frame clones, some missing. The data contain roughly 160,000 clones, 80% of them seen just once; the ten biggest clones take up roughly 4.4%. The specimen sequenced was PBMCs. The receptors derive from a man aged 25 to 45 in good health and CMV-seronegative.

The genes are TRBV4-3 and TRBJ2-7; unclear D gene. The CDR3 has 15 amino acids. Trimming left V 1 base short and J 2 bases short, with 12 bases between. Germline lookup yields CDR1 LGHNA and CDR2 YSLEER. The CDR3 loop reads CASSQGWQAAYEQYF. The CDR3, as DNA: TGCGCCAGCAGCCAAGGCTGGCAGGCAGCCTACGAGCAGTACTTC.

The chain carries TRBV15 and TRBJ1-1; perhaps TRBD1 as D (5 bases). V lost 1 base, J lost 3 bases, and 12 bases lay in between. Germline CDR1 is LNHNV and CDR2 is YYDKDF (reference sequence). The CDR3 sequence is 15 residues long. CDR3 sequence: CATSRVGESDTEAFF. The CDR3 DNA follows: TGTGCCACCAGCAGAGTAGGGGAATCGGACACTGAAGCTTTCTTT.

The chain couples TRBV14 to TRBJ1-2; weak D call: TRBD1 (5 bases). There are 14 residues in the CDR3. Germline-derived CDR1 and CDR2 are SGHDN and FVKESK. The V gene lost 0 bases and the J gene lost 4 bases, with 9 bases spanning the gap. CDR3 bases: TGTGCCAGCAGCCAAGAAAGGGGCGGCTATGGCTACACCTTC. Its translation is CASSQERGGYGYTF.

V usage is TRBV30 and J usage is TRBJ2-3; D gene ambiguous. Germline values: CDR1 GTSNPN, CDR2 SVGIG (reference sequence). V lost 5 bases and J 1 base, leaving 10 bases between the germline ends. The CDR3 contains 13 residues. The DNA for the CDR3 is TGTGCCTGGGGTGACACAGGCACAGATACGCAGTATTTT. The encoded protein is CAWGDTGTDTQYF.

The chain carries TRBV7-2 and TRBJ1-4, with D possibly TRBD1 on 5 matching bases. This CDR3 comprises 15 residues. CDR1 SGHTA and CDR2 FQGNSA come from the germline V gene. The V end lost 4 bases, the J end lost 10 bases, and 19 bases lay between the germline ends. CDR3 in DNA: TGTGCCAGCAGCTCGAATGGGGGGGTCGGGGGAAAACTGTTTTTT. Translation: CASSSNGGVGGKLFF.

The V and J genes are TRBV2 and TRBJ1-5; D is possibly TRBD1 (5 bases). Germline V CDR1 and CDR2: SNHLY, FYNNEI. V was shortened by 3 bases and J by 9 bases, with 15 bases between the two germline ends. The CDR3 is 14 amino acids. For the CDR3, the DNA is TGTGCCAGCAGTGAGCAGGGTTTTACACGGCCCCAGCATTTT. This encodes CASSEQGFTRPQHF.

The V call is TRBV11-2, the J call TRBJ2-7; 7 nucleotides match TRBD2. Unmatched junction bases numbered 9, after V lost 2 bases and J lost 2 bases. This CDR3 contains 16 residues. CDR1 SGHAT and CDR2 FQNNGV come from the germline V gene. CDR3 region: CASSLLNGGGPYEQYF. CDR3 in DNA: TGTGCCAGCAGCTTATTGAACGGGGGAGGGCCCTACGAGCAGTACTTC. Full variable domain (rest looked up from reference TRBV11-2 and TRBJ2-7): EAGVAQSPRYKIIEKRQSVAFWCNPISGHATLYWYQQILGQGPKLLIQFQNNGVVDDSQLPKDRFSAERLKGVDSTLKIQPAKLEDSAVYLCASSLLNGGGPYEQYFGPGTRLTVT.

The rearrangement joins TRBV28 to TRBJ2-2; possibly TRBD1 for D (5 bases). Trimming left V 5 bases short and J 1 base short, with 17 bases between. Germline V lookup: CDR1 MDHEN, CDR2 SYDVKM. This CDR3 comprises 17 residues. The CDR3 loop is CASSLRLGPGNTGELFF. The CDR3 region has the DNA TGTGCCAGCAGTCTGAGATTGGGGCCAGGGAACACCGGGGAGCTGTTTTTT.

The chain employs TRBV10-1 and TRBJ2-7, with D possibly TRBD2 on 5 matching bases. Germline V gene sequence: CDR1 WNHNN, CDR2 SYGVQD (reference sequence). V dropped 4 bases and J dropped 5 bases, with 9 bases sitting between them. The CDR3 totals 12 residues. In nucleotides, the CDR3 is TGCGCCAGCAGTGCAAGGGAGAACGAGCAGTACTTC. This encodes CASSARENEQYF.

About this clone itself: Other DNA sequences within the sample encode an identical CDR3. The gene calls are TRBV5-1 and TRBJ2-5, with 7 bases aligning to TRBD2. From germline, CDR1 is SGHRS and CDR2 YFSETQ. The CDR3 sequence is 14 residues long. V lost 5 bases to trimming and J lost 2 bases; unmatched junction nucleotides: 6. The CDR3 bases are TGCGCCAGCAGTCTAACTAGCGCTCAAGAGACCCAGTACTTC. It yields the protein CASSLTSAQETQYF. Filled out from reference TRBV5-1 and TRBJ2-5, the complete variable domain reads KAGVTQTPRYLIKTRGQQVTLSCSPISGHRSVSWYQQTPGQGLQFLFEYFSETQRNKGNFPGRFSGRQFSNSRSEMNVSTLELGDSALYLCASSLTSAQETQYFGPGTRLLVL.

The rearrangement joins TRBV19 to TRBJ1-3; the D is unclear. Trimming pared 2 bases from V and 8 bases from J, leaving 10 bases between. Looked up from germline, CDR1 is LNHDA and CDR2 is SQIVND (reference sequence). The CDR3 has 13 amino acids. This CDR3 reads CASSISHLDTIYF. The DNA of the CDR3 is TGTGCCAGTAGTATATCCCACTTGGACACCATATATTTT. Variable domain in full (rest from reference TRBV19 and TRBJ1-3): DGGITQSPKYLFRKEGQNVTLSCEQNLNHDAMYWYRQDPGQGLRLIYYSQIVNDFQKGDIAEGYSVSREKKESFPLTVTSAQKNPTAFYLCASSISHLDTIYFGEGSWLTVV.

As regards this clone: Germline is not matched at one junction end, which may reflect a read error. This chain links TRBV5-1 with TRBJ2-1, with 9 nucleotides matching TRBD1. Germline V gene lookup returns CDR1 SGHRS and CDR2 YFSETQ. This CDR3 is 15 amino acids long. Here the CDR3 DNA reads TGCGCCAGCGGCTTGGACAGGGGAGGCTACAATGAGCAGTTCTTC. It specifies CASGLDRGGYNEQFF.

This chain's CDR3 is CSVVGTSEQFF. CDR3 DNA: TGCAGCGTCGTCGGGACAAGTGAGCAGTTCTTC. V usage is TRBV29-1 and J usage is TRBJ2-1, with a tentative D call TRBD1 (6 bases). Trimming removed 6 bases from V and 9 bases from J, with 12 bases in between. The CDR3 runs 11 residues. Germline V CDR1 and CDR2: SQVTM, ANQGSEA.

V usage is TRBV28 and J usage is TRBJ2-7; TRBD2 matches 10 bases. CDR1 and CDR2 (germline): MDHEN, SYDVKM. This CDR3 has 16 amino acids. The V and J ends lost 5 bases and 3 bases, in that order; junction bases with no gene match: 10. The CDR3 spells CASSTLSGRAVYEQYF. The CDR3 DNA reads TGTGCCAGCAGTACCCTGAGCGGGAGGGCCGTCTACGAGCAGTACTTC.

This chain's CDR3 is CASSVGLRQGGSIEQFF. CDR3 nucleotides: TGTGCCAGCAGCGTAGGTCTGCGGCAGGGGGGTTCTATTGAGCAGTTCTTC. The J gene is TRBJ2-1, the V gene TRBV9; D possibly corresponds to TRBD1 (7 bases). V was clipped by 0 bases and J by 9 bases, with 22 bases between them. The CDR3 spans 17 residues. Germline CDR1 is SGDLS and CDR2 is YYNGEE.

Turning to this clone: Other DNA variants within this sample encode the same CDR3. The V and J genes are TRBV7-2 and TRBJ1-2; perhaps TRBD1 as D (6 bases). V dropped 5 bases and J dropped 6 bases, with 16 bases sitting between them. Germline CDR1 SGHTA, CDR2 FQGNSA. The CDR3 totals 14 residues. CDR3 amino acids: CASSPEGTPDGYTF. CDR3 coding DNA: TGTGCCAGCAGCCCCGAGGGGACACCGGATGGCTACACCTTC.

The chain carries TRBV5-1 and TRBJ2-4; D remains unclear. V lost 2 bases, J lost 10 bases, and 13 bases lay in between. Germline V lookup: CDR1 SGHRS, CDR2 YFSETQ. This CDR3 is 13 amino acids long. The CDR3 DNA is TGCGCCAGCAGCTTCACCGACACAGCAATTCAGTACTTC. Its protein is CASSFTDTAIQYF.

This clone came up a few times. With a far larger clone one base away, a read error is the likely cause. The J gene is TRBJ2-1, the V gene TRBV11-2, with D perhaps TRBD2 (6 bases). The V and J ends lost 5 bases and 3 bases respectively, with 17 bases between them. CDR3 length: 16 amino acids. Germline values: CDR1 SGHAT, CDR2 FQNNGV. Here the CDR3 reads CASSRKEGSVYNEQFF. CDR3 DNA: TGTGCCAGCAGCCGGAAGGAGGGATCCGTCTACAATGAGCAGTTCTTC.